This TCR beta chain is drawn from a study of T-cell memory formation after mild COVID-19. Constant-segment-primed 5'RACE gave TCR alpha and TCR beta cDNA libraries with sample barcodes and UMIs. TCRdb analysed the 5' RACE reads with MiXCR anew, one entry per CDR3 protein. The sample records 300,000 to 350,000 distinct CDR3 sequences, roughly an eighth being singletons. The CDR3 spans 12 residues. Trimming shortened V by 5 bases and J by 5 bases, and 9 bases separated the two germline ends. Germline CDR1 reads SQVTM; CDR2 reads ANQGSEA. This clonotype was obtained from a man between 18 and 35 years old who had mild COVID-19 (a few samples of this study predate the infection). Cell type and time point are not known. This sequence joins TRBV29-1 and TRBJ2-2, with a weak D call TRBD1 (5 bases). Sequences were obtained from PBMCs or a T cell subset sorted from them (not recorded which). In DNA form, the CDR3 reads TGCAGCGTTCAAGGGGTAACCGGGGAGCTGTTTTTT. This encodes CSVQGVTGELFF.